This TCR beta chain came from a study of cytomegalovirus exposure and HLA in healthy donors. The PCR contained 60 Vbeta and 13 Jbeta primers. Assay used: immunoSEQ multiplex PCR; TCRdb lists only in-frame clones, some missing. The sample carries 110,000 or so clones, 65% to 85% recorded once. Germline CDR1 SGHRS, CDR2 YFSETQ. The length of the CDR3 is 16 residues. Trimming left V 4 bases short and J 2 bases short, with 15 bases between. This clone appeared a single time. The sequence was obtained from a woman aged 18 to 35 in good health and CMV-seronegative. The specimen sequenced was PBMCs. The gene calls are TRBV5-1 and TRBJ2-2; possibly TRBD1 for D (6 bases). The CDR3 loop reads CASSLRLGANTGELFF. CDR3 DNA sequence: TGCGCCAGCAGCCTTCGTTTGGGGGCTAACACCGGGGAGCTGTTTTTT.